Listed below are T cell receptor beta chains from one sample, sequenced in a study of human thymus T cells. TCRdb's copy holds only in-frame clones and misses some; the assay was immunoSEQ multiplex PCR. The data contain under 95,000 clones, around 95% of them singletons. The sample consisted of thymus tissue. The receptors come from a girl younger than two with a congenital heart defect but otherwise immunologically healthy. CDR3s leave out the opening cysteine and the closing phenylalanine or tryptophan.

cdr3_aa	v_call
ASSPLEGSNEKLF	TRBV18
ASSISRRMETQY	TRBV19
ASSTTGDEQY	TRBV18
SVRTGRTYEQY	TRBV29-1
AWFEGRGNTIY	TRBV30
SARVWQAQY	TRBV20-1
ASSSRDPWYEQY	TRBV27
ASSPALAGGFYEQY	TRBV4-2
ASSGTGVPGAQETQY	TRBV9
ASSYGGLNTEAF	TRBV6-6
ASSIRGTGSYNEQF	TRBV19
ASGLTTRVGEQY	TRBV12-5
ASSPVPSGRVETQY	TRBV28
ASSLFPSAGTPTGELF	TRBV27
ASKRDYPTDTQY	TRBV6-1
ASSLHHLESNTGELF	TRBV7-9
AWSYREGGHGYT	TRBV30
AWRKMGLLASSSSYNEQF	TRBV30
ASTKTPPHNEQF	TRBV19
ASSFRDRNTEAF	TRBV28
AGTDRSRRNTEAF	TRBV2
AGGSKPSTEAF	TRBV6-5
ASSESGGQETQY	TRBV10-2
ASSPLGTYNEQF	TRBV27
ASSLGGGSTHNEQF	TRBV7-8
ASSLEIAGGNQETQY	TRBV7-9
ASSQAKGTQRTGANTEAF	TRBV14